This TCR beta chain originates from a study of T cells in Graves' hyperthyroidism and ophthalmopathy. V was trimmed by 1 base and J by 0 bases, leaving 7 bases between them. This CDR3 has 15 amino acids. From germline, CDR1 is MGHDK and CDR2 SYGVNS. Researchers amplified the TCR beta CDR3 regions from RNA transcripts. A set of HTBI primers served as the primers for a first-round RT-PCR of the TCR CDR3. Via MiXCR, TCRdb re-called the multiplex PCR reads, giving one row per CDR3 protein. The table shows roughly 500,000 distinct CDR3 sequences, with 46% occurring only once. Note on this clonotype: The antigen is undetermined.

Diagnostic assessment was based on clinical symptoms, serum thyroxine and TRAb, thyroid ultrasound and orbital computed tomography. Study results and limitations: Ophthalmopathy was predicted by the model a median of roughly 6.7 months ahead of onset.

This chain uses TRBV25-1 with TRBJ2-4; D unresolved. The clonotype was recovered from an adult woman with Graves' disease, either hyperthyroidism or ophthalmopathy (not recorded which). Source material: peripheral blood or thyroid tissue (not recorded which). In DNA, the CDR3 is TGTGCCAGCAGTGAATCCCGCATAGCCAAAAACATTCAGTACTTC. Residues: CASSESRIAKNIQYF.